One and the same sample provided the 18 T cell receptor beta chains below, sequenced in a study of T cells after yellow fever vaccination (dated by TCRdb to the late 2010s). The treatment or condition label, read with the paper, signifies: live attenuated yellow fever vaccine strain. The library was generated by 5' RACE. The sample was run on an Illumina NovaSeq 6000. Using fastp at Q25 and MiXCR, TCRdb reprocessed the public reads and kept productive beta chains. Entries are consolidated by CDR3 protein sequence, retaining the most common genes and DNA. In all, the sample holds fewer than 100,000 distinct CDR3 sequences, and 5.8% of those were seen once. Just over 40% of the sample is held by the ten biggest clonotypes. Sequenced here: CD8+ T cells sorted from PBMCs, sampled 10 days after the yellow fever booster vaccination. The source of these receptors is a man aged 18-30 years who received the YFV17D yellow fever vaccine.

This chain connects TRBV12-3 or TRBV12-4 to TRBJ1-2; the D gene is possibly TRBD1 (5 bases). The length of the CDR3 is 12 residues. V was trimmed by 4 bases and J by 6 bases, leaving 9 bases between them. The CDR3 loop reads CASSYDSDGYTF. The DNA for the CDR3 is TGTGCCAGCAGTTACGACAGCGATGGCTACACCTTC.

The CDR3, as DNA: TGCAGTGCTAGAGATGGGATAGCGGAGATCCGCACAGATACGCAGTATTTT. This encodes CSARDGIAEIRTDTQYF. The J gene is TRBJ2-3, the V gene TRBV20-1, with TRBD2 as a possible D gene (6 bases). Germline V gene sequence: CDR1 DFQATT, CDR2 SNEGSKA (reference sequence). The CDR3 is 17 amino acids. V was clipped by 0 bases and J by 1 base, with 17 bases between them.

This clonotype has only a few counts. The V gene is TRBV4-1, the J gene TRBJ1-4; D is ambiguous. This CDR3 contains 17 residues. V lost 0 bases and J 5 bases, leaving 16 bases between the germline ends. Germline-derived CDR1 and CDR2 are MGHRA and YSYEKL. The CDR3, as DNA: TGCGCCAGCAGCCAAGATCTACAGCAACTACAAAATGAAAAACTGTTTTTT. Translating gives CASSQDLQQLQNEKLFF.

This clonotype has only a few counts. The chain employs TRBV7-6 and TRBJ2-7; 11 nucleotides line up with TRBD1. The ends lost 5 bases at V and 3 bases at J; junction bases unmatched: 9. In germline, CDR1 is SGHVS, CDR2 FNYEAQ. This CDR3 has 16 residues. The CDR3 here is CASSPGQGARNYEQYF. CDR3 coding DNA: TGTGCCAGCAGCCCCGGACAGGGGGCGAGGAACTACGAGCAGTACTTC.

This CDR3 reads CASNQGAIYEQYF. The CDR3 DNA is TGTGCCAGCAACCAGGGGGCCATCTACGAGCAGTACTTC. The chain couples TRBV7-2 to TRBJ2-7; the match to TRBD1 covers 8 bases. Germline-derived CDR1 and CDR2 are SGHTA and FQGNSA. The CDR3 has 13 amino acids. Trimming took 7 bases from V and 3 from J; bases not matched to a gene: 5.

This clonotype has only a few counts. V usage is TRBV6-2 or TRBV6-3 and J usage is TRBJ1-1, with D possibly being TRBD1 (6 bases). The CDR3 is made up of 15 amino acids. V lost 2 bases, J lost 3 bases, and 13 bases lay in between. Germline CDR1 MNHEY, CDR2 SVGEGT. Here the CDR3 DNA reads TGTGCCAGCAGTTACGGACAGAACGAGGACACTGAAGCTTTCTTT. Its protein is CASSYGQNEDTEAFF.

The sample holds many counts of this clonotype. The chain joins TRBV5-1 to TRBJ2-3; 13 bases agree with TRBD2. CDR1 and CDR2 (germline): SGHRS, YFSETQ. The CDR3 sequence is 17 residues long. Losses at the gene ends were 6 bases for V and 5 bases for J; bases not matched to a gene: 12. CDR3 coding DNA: TGCGCCAGCACCGAGACTAGCGGGGGGATGTACGGAGATACGCAGTATTTT. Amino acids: CASTETSGGMYGDTQYF.

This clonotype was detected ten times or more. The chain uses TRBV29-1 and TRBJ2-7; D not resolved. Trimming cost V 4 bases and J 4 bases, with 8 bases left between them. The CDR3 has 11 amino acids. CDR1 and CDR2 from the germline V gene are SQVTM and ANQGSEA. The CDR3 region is CSVVDGYEQYF. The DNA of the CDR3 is TGCAGCGTTGTTGATGGTTACGAGCAGTACTTC.

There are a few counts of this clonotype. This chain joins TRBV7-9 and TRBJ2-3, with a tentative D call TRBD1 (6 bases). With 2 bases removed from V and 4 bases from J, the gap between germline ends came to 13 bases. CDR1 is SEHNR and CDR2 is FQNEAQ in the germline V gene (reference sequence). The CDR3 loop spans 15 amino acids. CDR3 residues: CASSLLGAKADTQYF. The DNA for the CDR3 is TGTGCCAGCAGCTTACTGGGGGCTAAGGCAGATACGCAGTATTTT.

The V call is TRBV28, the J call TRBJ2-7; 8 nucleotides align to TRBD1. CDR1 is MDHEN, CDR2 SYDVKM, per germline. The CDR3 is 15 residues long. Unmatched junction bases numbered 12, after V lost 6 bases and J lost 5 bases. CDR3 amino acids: CASRGPDRVGNEQYV. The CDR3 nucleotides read TGTGCCAGCAGGGGTCCGGACAGGGTCGGCAACGAGCAGTACGTC.

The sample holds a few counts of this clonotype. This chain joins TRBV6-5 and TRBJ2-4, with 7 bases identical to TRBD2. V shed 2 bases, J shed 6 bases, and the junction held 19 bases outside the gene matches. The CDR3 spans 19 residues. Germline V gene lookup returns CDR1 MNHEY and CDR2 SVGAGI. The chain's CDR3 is CASSYGPASPRGRLNIQYF. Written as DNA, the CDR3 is TGTGCCAGCAGTTACGGACCCGCCAGTCCGCGGGGGAGACTAAACATTCAGTACTTC.

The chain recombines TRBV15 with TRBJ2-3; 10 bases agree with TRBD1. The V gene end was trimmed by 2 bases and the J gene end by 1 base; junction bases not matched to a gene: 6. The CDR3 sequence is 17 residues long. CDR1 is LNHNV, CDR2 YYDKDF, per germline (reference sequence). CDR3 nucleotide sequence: TGTGCCACCAGCAGACAGACAGGGGGCGCCGGCACAGATACGCAGTATTTT. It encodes CATSRQTGGAGTDTQYF.

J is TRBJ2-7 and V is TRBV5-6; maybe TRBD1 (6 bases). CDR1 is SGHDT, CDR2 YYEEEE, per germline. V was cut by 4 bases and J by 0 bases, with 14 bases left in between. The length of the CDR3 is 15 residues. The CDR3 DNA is TGTGCCAGCAGCACCTATGGACAGAGCTCCTACGAGCAGTACTTC. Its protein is CASSTYGQSSYEQYF.

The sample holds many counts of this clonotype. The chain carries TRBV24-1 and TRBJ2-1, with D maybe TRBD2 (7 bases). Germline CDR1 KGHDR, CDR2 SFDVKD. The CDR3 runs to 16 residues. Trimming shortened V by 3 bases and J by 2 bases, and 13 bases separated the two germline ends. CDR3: CATSDREGGAYNEQFF. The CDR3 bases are TGTGCCACCAGTGATAGGGAGGGGGGGGCCTACAATGAGCAGTTCTTC.

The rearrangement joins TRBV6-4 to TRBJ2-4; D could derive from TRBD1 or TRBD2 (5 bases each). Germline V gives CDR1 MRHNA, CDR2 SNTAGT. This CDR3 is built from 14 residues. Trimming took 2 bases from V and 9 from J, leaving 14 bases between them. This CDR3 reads CASSDGGDGSIQYF. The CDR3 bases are TGTGCCAGCAGTGACGGGGGAGATGGTAGCATTCAGTACTTC.

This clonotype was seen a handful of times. The CDR3: CASSHTSGGMDNEQFF. CDR3 sequence (DNA): TGCGCCAGCAGCCATACCAGCGGGGGGATGGACAATGAGCAGTTCTTC. The chain combines TRBV4-3 with TRBJ2-1; 9 bases align to TRBD2. This CDR3 has 16 amino acids. Germline V gives CDR1 LGHNA, CDR2 YSLEER. The trim removed 3 bases at V and 5 bases at J, leaving 8 bases unmatched.

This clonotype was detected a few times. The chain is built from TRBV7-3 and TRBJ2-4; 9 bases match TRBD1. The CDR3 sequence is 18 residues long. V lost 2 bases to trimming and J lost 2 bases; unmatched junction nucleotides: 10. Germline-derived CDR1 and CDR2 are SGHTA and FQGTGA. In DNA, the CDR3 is TGTGCCAGCAGCTTAGAGGGACAGGGCGGAGAGACCAAAAACATTCAGTACTTC. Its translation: CASSLEGQGGETKNIQYF.

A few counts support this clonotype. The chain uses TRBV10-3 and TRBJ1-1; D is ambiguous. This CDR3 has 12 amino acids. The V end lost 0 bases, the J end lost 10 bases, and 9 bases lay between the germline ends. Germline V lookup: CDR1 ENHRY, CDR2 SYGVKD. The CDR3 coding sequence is TGTGCCATCAGTGAGTCGGTGGAGGGAGCTTTCTTT. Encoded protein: CAISESVEGAFF.